The rows below give T cell receptor beta chains drawn from one sample of a study of blood T cell repertoires in COVID-19. TCRdb's table, derived via immunoSEQ multiplex PCR, lists solely in-frame clones and lacks some. The profile shows roughly 12,000 clones, 73% of them singletons. Sample: peripheral blood. The receptor set was obtained from a human donor in a cohort sampled during active COVID-19. Both conserved end residues are part of each CDR3. A D gene is named only where the DNA matches it firmly. For some rows the clone size is stated as once, few or many, or as a class when expanded; others skip it.

CDR3 protein: CASSYPTGINEQFF
CDR3 DNA: TGTGCCAGCAGTTACCCGACAGGAATCAATGAGCAGTTCTTC
V gene: TRBV6-6
clone size: NA
D gene: NA
J gene: TRBJ2-1

CDR3 protein: CASSLWTGKNTEAFF
CDR3 DNA: TGTGCCAGCAGCTTATGGACAGGGAAGAACACTGAAGCTTTCTTT
V gene: TRBV5-8
clone size: NA
D gene: TRBD1
J gene: TRBJ1-1

CDR3 protein: CASSQRKTGGNTGELFF
CDR3 DNA: TGCGCCAGCAGCCAACGTAAGACAGGGGGAAACACCGGGGAGCTGTTTTTT
V gene: TRBV5-1
clone size: NA
D gene: TRBD1
J gene: TRBJ2-2

CDR3 protein: CASSWGASGYNEQFF
CDR3 DNA: TGTGCCAGCAGCTGGGGGGCTAGCGGTTACAATGAGCAGTTCTTC
V gene: TRBV7-2
clone size: NA
D gene: NA
J gene: TRBJ2-1

CDR3 protein: CAWSVPGGKAIQYF
CDR3 DNA: TGTGCCTGGAGTGTACCCGGGGGAAAGGCCATTCAGTACTTC
V gene: TRBV30
clone size: NA
D gene: NA
J gene: TRBJ2-4

CDR3 protein: CASSPAGEGYEQYF
CDR3 DNA: TGCGCCAGCAGCCCCGCGGGGGAGGGCTACGAGCAGTACTTC
V gene: TRBV5-1
clone size: NA
D gene: TRBD2
J gene: TRBJ2-7

CDR3 protein: CASSQARDRGNSNQPQHF
CDR3 DNA: TGCGCCAGCAGCCAAGCCCGGGACAGGGGAAATAGCAATCAGCCCCAGCATTTT
V gene: TRBV4-1
clone size: NA
D gene: TRBD1
J gene: TRBJ1-5

CDR3 protein: CASSRGGAWEQYF
CDR3 DNA: TGTGCCAGCAGTCGCGGGGGGGCGTGGGAGCAGTACTTC
V gene: TRBV28
clone size: few
D gene: TRBD2
J gene: TRBJ2-7

CDR3 protein: CASSRKQGALLAGGAQFF
CDR3 DNA: TGTGCCAGCAGCCGGAAACAGGGGGCCCTGCTAGCGGGAGGGGCGCAGTTCTTC
V gene: TRBV14
clone size: NA
D gene: TRBD2
J gene: TRBJ2-1

CDR3 protein: CASSAGTANGYTF
CDR3 DNA: TGTGCCAGCAGTGCCGGGACAGCAAATGGCTACACCTTC
V gene: TRBV28
clone size: NA
D gene: TRBD1
J gene: TRBJ1-2

CDR3 protein: CASSLSTSGSYEQYF
CDR3 DNA: TGTGCCAGCAGTTTATCGACTAGCGGGAGCTACGAGCAGTACTTC
V gene: TRBV28
clone size: once
D gene: TRBD2
J gene: TRBJ2-7

CDR3 protein: CASSQAGGRSNEQYF
CDR3 DNA: TGTGCCAGTAGTCAGGCAGGGGGCAGAAGTAACGAGCAGTACTTC
V gene: TRBV19
clone size: NA
D gene: TRBD1
J gene: TRBJ2-7

CDR3 protein: CASSLDRGGGYTF
CDR3 DNA: TGTGCCAGCAGCTTGGATAGGGGAGGTGGCTACACCTTC
V gene: TRBV5-6
clone size: NA
D gene: NA
J gene: TRBJ1-2

CDR3 protein: CASSLTGPGSYEQYF
CDR3 DNA: TGTGCCAGCAGCTTGACAGGCCCCGGCTCCTACGAGCAGTACTTC
V gene: TRBV13
clone size: NA
D gene: NA
J gene: TRBJ2-7

CDR3 protein: CASSQGGELDEQYF
CDR3 DNA: TGCGCCAGCAGCCAAGGGGGAGAATTGGACGAGCAGTACTTC
V gene: TRBV4-1
clone size: NA
D gene: NA
J gene: TRBJ2-7

CDR3 protein: CASSQAGGSGGSTDTQYF
CDR3 DNA: TGCGCCAGCAGCCAAGCCGGCGGGTCAGGGGGAAGCACAGATACGCAGTATTTT
V gene: TRBV4-3
clone size: few
D gene: TRBD1
J gene: TRBJ2-3

CDR3 protein: CASSLGGDRGLHF
CDR3 DNA: TGTGCCAGCAGTTTAGGAGGGGACAGGGGGCTCCACTTT
V gene: TRBV12-3/TRBV12-4
clone size: NA
D gene: TRBD1
J gene: TRBJ1-6

CDR3 protein: CASSMGLGTRSYNEQFF
CDR3 DNA: TGTGCCAGTAGTATGGGTTTGGGCACTCGATCCTACAATGAGCAGTTCTTC
V gene: TRBV19
clone size: few
D gene: NA
J gene: TRBJ2-1

CDR3 protein: CASSASDSFPYEQYF
CDR3 DNA: TGTGCCAGCAGCGCCTCGGACAGTTTCCCCTACGAGCAGTACTTC
V gene: TRBV7-2
clone size: NA
D gene: NA
J gene: TRBJ2-7

CDR3 protein: CASSDRGSGNTIYF
CDR3 DNA: TGTGCCAGCAGCGACAGGGGCTCTGGAAACACCATATATTTT
V gene: TRBV28
clone size: NA
D gene: TRBD1
J gene: TRBJ1-3

CDR3 protein: CASSPAGVYNQPQHF
CDR3 DNA: TGTGCCAGCAGTCCCGCAGGGGTCTATAATCAGCCCCAGCATTTT
V gene: TRBV7-9
clone size: NA
D gene: NA
J gene: TRBJ1-5

CDR3 protein: CASSVHGTTKETQYF
CDR3 DNA: TGTGCCAGCAGTGTTCACGGGACTACTAAAGAGACCCAGTACTTC
V gene: TRBV6-6
clone size: once
D gene: TRBD2
J gene: TRBJ2-5